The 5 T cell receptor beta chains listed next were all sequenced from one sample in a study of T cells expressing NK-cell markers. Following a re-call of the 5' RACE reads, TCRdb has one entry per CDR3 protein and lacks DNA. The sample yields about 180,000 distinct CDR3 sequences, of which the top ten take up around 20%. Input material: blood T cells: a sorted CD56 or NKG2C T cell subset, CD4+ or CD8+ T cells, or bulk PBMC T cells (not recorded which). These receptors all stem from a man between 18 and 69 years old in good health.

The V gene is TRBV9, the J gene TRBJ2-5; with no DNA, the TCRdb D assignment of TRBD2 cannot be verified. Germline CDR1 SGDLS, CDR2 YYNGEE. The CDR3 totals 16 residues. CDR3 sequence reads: CASSVPLAGGPETQYF.

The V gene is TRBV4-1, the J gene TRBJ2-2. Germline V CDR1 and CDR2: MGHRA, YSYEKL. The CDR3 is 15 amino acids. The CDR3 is CASSPTGKYTGELFF.

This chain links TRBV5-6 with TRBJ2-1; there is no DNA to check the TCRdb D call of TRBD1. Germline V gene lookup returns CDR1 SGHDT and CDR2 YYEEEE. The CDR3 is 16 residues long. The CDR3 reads CASSLVPGQGFGEQFF. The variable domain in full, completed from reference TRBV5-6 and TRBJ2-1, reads DAGVTQSPTHLIKTRGQQVTLRCSPKSGHDTVSWYQQALGQGPQFIFQYYEEEERQRGNFPDRFSGHQFPNYSSELNVNALLLGDSALYLCASSLVPGQGFGEQFFGPGTRLTVL.

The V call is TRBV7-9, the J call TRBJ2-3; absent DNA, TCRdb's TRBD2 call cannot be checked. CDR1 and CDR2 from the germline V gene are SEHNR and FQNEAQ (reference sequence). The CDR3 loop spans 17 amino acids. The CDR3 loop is CASSLQTSGEALDTQYF.

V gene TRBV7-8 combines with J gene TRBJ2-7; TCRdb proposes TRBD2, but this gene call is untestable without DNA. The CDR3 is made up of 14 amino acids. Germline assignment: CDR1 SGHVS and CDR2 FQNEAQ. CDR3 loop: CASSPGGATYEQYF.